This T cell receptor (beta chain) appears in the sequencing data of a study of blood T cell repertoires in COVID-19. Study-wide background: Sources were T cells, B-cell-depleted T cells, or PBMCs; the material itself was cDNA or gDNA.

Seattle participants joined during active infection and were tracked over time. The method was immunoSEQ multiplex PCR; TCRdb's version includes in-frame clones alone and lacks a portion of them. The sample has just under 350,000 clones; 85% to 90% are singletons. This clone showed up just once. The CDR3 totals 11 residues. Germline assignment: CDR1 SNHLY and CDR2 FYNNEI. V lost 3 bases and J 3 bases, leaving 3 bases between the germline ends. J is TRBJ2-7 and V is TRBV2; D uncertain. Material for sequencing was peripheral blood. The receptor was isolated from an older woman with COVID-19, enrolled during active disease. The CDR3 loop reads CASSDYYEQYF. The CDR3 nucleotides read TGTGCCAGCAGTGACTACTACGAGCAGTACTTC.